This T cell receptor (beta chain) came from a study of blood T cell repertoires in COVID-19. Profiling relied on immunoSEQ multiplex PCR, and the TCRdb table lists in-frame clones only, not all of them. This sample has 300,000 to 400,000 clones, with 85% found just once. The trim removed 4 bases at V and 5 bases at J, leaving 3 bases unmatched. This CDR3 spans 15 amino acids. Germline V CDR1 and CDR2: LGHNA, YSLEER. The study drew participants aged about 18 to 90 years from fewer than 30 US areas. Assignment of participants to cohorts was predicated upon participant-reported clinical history. The rearrangement joins TRBV4-3 to TRBJ1-4; TRBD1 matches 11 bases. The sample consisted of PBMCs or T cells enriched from blood (not recorded which). This receptor was taken from a woman between 25 and 40 years old who had been exposed to COVID-19. The CDR3 DNA reads TGCGCCAGCAGCCGGGGGACAGGGGGGAATGAAAAACTGTTTTTT. Translation: CASSRGTGGNEKLFF.